This T cell receptor (beta chain) was sequenced during a study of T cells in localized non-small cell lung cancer. Only in-frame clones appear in the TCRdb table, and some are missing; sequencing was by immunoSEQ multiplex PCR. The profile shows roughly 19,000 clones, 85% to 90% of them singletons. CDR1 is MNHNS, CDR2 SASEGT, per germline. CDR3 length: 14 residues. V was pared by 6 bases and J by 6 bases, with 10 bases of the junction left unmatched. The sequences come from PBMCs, collected before any cancer treatment. This TCR was recovered from a man aged 40-75 years with stage II squamous cell lung carcinoma. The chain uses TRBV6-1 and TRBJ2-7, with TRBD2 matching over 8 bases. The CDR3 DNA reads TGTGCCAGCAGACTAACGGGGGGGCATGGCGAGCAGTACTTC. It is translated as CASRLTGGHGEQYF.